What follows is one T cell receptor (beta chain) and its context. This entry belongs to a study of blood T cell repertoires in COVID-19. Clones were read by immunoSEQ multiplex PCR, and TCRdb kept only the in-frame ones, dropping some. The repertoire holds roughly 230,000 clones, roughly 80% seen once, with 3.4% in the top ten. V shed 6 bases and J 3 bases; nucleotides not matched to a gene: 2. The CDR3 length is 12 residues. Looked up from germline, CDR1 is SQVTM and CDR2 is ANQGSEA. Enrolled through a virtual design, the participants were between 18 and 89 years of age and came from about two dozen US areas.

This TCR came from a man in his fifties who had recovered from COVID-19. V and J are TRBV29-1 and TRBJ1-5, with 7 bases lining up with TRBD1. The material sequenced was PBMCs or T cells enriched from blood (not recorded which). CDR3 protein: CSVGQHNQPQHF. The CDR3 region has the DNA TGCAGCGTGGGACAGCACAATCAGCCCCAGCATTTT.